This T cell receptor beta chain emerged from a study of T cells after yellow fever vaccination (dated by TCRdb to about 2019). About the investigation overall: The SMART-Seq v4 Ultra Low Input RNA kit was used to prepare libraries from fractions with low cell numbers. To follow T-cell clones before and after primary and booster YFV17D yellow fever vaccination, bulk TCR alpha and beta repertoires were sequenced over time. Two healthy male donors, one aged 18 to 29 and one aged 30 to 40 years, made up the cohort. Bulk PBMC replicates and cell subsets were isolated from blood drawn at multiple timepoints before and after both primary and secondary immunization.

Comments on this clonotype: No cognate antigen has been identified for it. Nothing much larger sits one base from this clone, and base qualities are not available.

Broad study findings and their caveats: Because the study included only two donors, the extent to which the findings can be generalized is limited. Compared with the primary T-cell response, the secondary T-cell response was weaker but faster, peaking on day 5 rather than day 15. A small share of clonotypes was detected in both CD4 and CD8 compartments, with the overlap likely arising from convergent recombination. Computational filtering was needed because FACS-sorted repertoires could contain abundant contaminating clonotypes from the bulk population. After the booster, most of the clones that had expanded following primary vaccination were detected again (just under 97% of CD4 and 80% to 90% of CD8), which suggests that memory was broadly maintained.

TCR cDNA was made using 5'RACE template switching, a step that added a universal primer site and unique molecular identifiers. Priming of cDNA synthesis was performed from both the TCR alpha and TCR beta constant segments. Libraries were amplified in two PCR steps, with sample barcodes and sequencing adapters added in the second step. Sequencing of libraries was done on Illumina HiSeq 2500 (2x100 bp) or NovaSeq (2x150 bp). In the paper's pipeline: Demultiplexing of reads and collapsing into UMI consensus sequences were performed with MIGEC, and V(D)J alignment was carried out with MiXCR. Using edgeR on replicate PBMC samples, clonotypes were called vaccine-responding if FDR was below 0.01 and the log2 fold change was above 5 up to day 15. Bulk clonotypes were assigned CD4 or CD8 identity according to which sequenced CD4 or CD8 repertoire held them at higher abundance. Clones were called with MiXCR by TCRdb after fastp trimmed the public reads at Q25, and only in-frame beta chains were retained. Identical CDR3 proteins give one entry, which carries the most common genes and DNA. None of the V and J calls come from the authors' own analysis; TCRdb made them. For this sample the table gives a few hundred thousand distinct CDR3 sequences, of which 17% were detected only once. 17% of the sample rests with the top ten.

The treatment or condition label of this sample denotes: live attenuated yellow fever vaccine strain. At each blood-draw timepoint, two biological replicates of bulk PBMCs were obtained. A standard Ficoll-Paque protocol was used to isolate PBMCs from peripheral blood. TriZol was used to extract RNA from bulk PBMCs, CD4 and CD8 fractions, and dextramer-positive and dextramer-negative fractions. Sequences MDHEN (CDR1) and SYDVKM (CDR2) are obtained from the germline V gene. Spanning cysteine to valine, the CDR3 consists of 15 amino acids. The retained sequence is limited to the CDR3, 45 bases, with the frame set at the first base. V gives up 6 bases and J gives up 0 bases, and the segment between their germline ends measures 15 bases.

The rearranged segments are TRBV28 and TRBJ2-7, with a tentative D gene TRBD1 over 6 matching bases. This clonotype originated in a man aged 18 to 29 who received the YFV17D yellow fever vaccine. The source was PBMCs, collected 5 days after the first yellow fever vaccination. The CDR3 has the sequence CASSPGHLLSYEQYV. The DNA sequence is TGTGCCAGCAGCCCGGGACACCTTCTCTCCTACGAGCAGTACGTC.